This T cell receptor beta chain was recovered during a study of OX40 agonist ivuxolimab in advanced cancers. In terms of the full investigation: Ivuxolimab, which targeted the costimulatory receptor OX40 (CD134), was an agonistic, fully human IgG2 monoclonal antibody. Intravenous ivuxolimab was administered to patients every 2 weeks at six dose levels: 0.01, 0.1, 0.3, 1.5, 3 and 10 mg/kg. Of the approximately 54 patients in dose escalation, 19 had hepatocellular carcinoma, some 15 had melanoma, 9 had renal cell carcinoma and 9 had head and neck cancer. The dose-escalation cohort was about 87% male with a mean age of around 62 years, ranging from about 23 to 85. Patients were allowed to have had prior anti-PD-1, anti-PD-L1 or anti-CTLA-4 therapy, and approximately 40% of the dose-escalation patients had been treated with checkpoint inhibitors. Three dose-escalation patients achieved partial responses, one with hepatocellular carcinoma and two with cutaneous melanoma. Peripheral TCRbeta sequencing was intended to test whether TCR sequence diversity was altered and clonal T-cell expansion was caused by ivuxolimab. The monotherapy dose-escalation portion (N ≈ 57 patients) of the phase I ivuxolimab trial is reported in the paper.

General study outcomes and caveats: At doses from 0.1 to 3.0 mg/kg, clonal expansion was seen in both CD4+ and CD8+ blood T cells between baseline and week 6. The antigen specificity of the peripheral T cells that underwent clonal expansion was not determined. Low levels of normalized T-cell clonal expansion were also seen in some nonresponding patients. After ivuxolimab, more expanded clones were found on average in CD8+ T cells than in CD4+ T cells. In the 0.1-3.0 mg/kg groups, partial responders were among the patients with the lowest normalized peripheral clonal expansion, particularly in CD8+ T cells.

The trial excluded patients who had a history of autoimmune disease or were on systemic immunosuppression. In every dose cohort, peripheral blood was drawn for TCR sequencing at baseline, cycle 4 day 1, and cycle 7 day 1. The samples were taken from a phase I, first-in-human, multicenter, open-label dose-escalation trial of ivuxolimab. Adults with locally advanced or metastatic melanoma, renal cell, hepatocellular, or head and neck squamous cell carcinoma were enrolled in the trial. Before TCR sequencing, CD4+ T cells and CD8+ T cells from peripheral blood were sorted into separate populations. Genomic DNA was extracted from sorted cells for sequencing of the TCRbeta CDR3 region. The immunoSEQ Assay was used for sequencing of TCRbeta CDR3 regions. TCRdb provides this immuneACCESS table in a form limited to in-frame rearrangements. Some clones are lacking; in checked studies, under half of them reflect an unresolved V gene, and why the rest are absent is not known. Present in this sample are 71,000 or so clones, more than 85% of which were seen just once. Together, the top ten hold 2.2% of the sample.

CDR1 and CDR2 were assigned from the germline V gene as SGHNT and YENEEA. V is cut by 5 bases and J by 5 bases, and the space between the germline ends is 9 bases. The CDR3, cysteine through phenylalanine, is 12 amino acids long. Only the CDR3 DNA stays, 36 bases, in frame from base 1. A note on this clone: Its antigen is still unknown. Base qualities were left out, and no much larger clone turns up one base away.

The receptor comes from an adult with an advanced solid tumor such as melanoma, head and neck, liver or kidney cancer. The chain uses TRBV11-3 and TRBJ2-5; the D gene lacks a confident call. Source: CD4+ or CD8+ T cells sorted from blood, taken in a trial of the OX40 agonist ivuxolimab. In nucleotides, the sequence is TGTGCCAGCAGCCGTGCCGAGGAGACCCAGTACTTC. Its translation reads: CASSRAEETQYF.